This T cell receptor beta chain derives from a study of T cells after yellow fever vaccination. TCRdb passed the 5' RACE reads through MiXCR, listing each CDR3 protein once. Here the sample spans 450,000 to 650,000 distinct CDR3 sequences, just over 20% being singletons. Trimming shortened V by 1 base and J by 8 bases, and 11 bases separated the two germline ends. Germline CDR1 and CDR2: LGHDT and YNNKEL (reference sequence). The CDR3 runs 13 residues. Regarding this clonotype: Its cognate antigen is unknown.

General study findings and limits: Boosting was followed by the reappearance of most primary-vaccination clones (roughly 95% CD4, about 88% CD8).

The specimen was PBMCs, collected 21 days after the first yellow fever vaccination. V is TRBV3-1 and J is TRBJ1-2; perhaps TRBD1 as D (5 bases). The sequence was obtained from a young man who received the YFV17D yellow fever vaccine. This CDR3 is CASSQGGNRGYTF. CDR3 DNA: TGTGCCAGCAGCCAAGGGGGGAATCGCGGCTACACCTTC.